Each of the 22 T cell receptor beta chains below was sequenced from the same sample in a study of T cells in Graves' hyperthyroidism and ophthalmopathy. TCR beta CDR3 regions were amplified from RNA. The HTBI primer set served for first-round RT-PCR of the TCR CDR3. MiXCR, applied by TCRdb to the multiplex PCR reads, yields one record per CDR3 protein. The sample consists of approximately 400,000 distinct CDR3 sequences, approximately 25% of them appearing once. Sequenced sample: blood. The receptors come from a man aged 45-60 years with Graves' hyperthyroidism.

In its sample, this clonotype was seen many times. V and J are TRBV18 and TRBJ2-3; D may correspond to TRBD1 or TRBD2 (5 bases each). Germline V gene lookup returns CDR1 KGHSH and CDR2 LQKENI. The V end lost 8 bases, the J end lost 6 bases, and 18 bases lay between the germline ends. The CDR3 sequence is 14 residues long. The CDR3 loop is CASRPGTDGDTQYF. The CDR3 DNA reads as TGTGCCAGCCGACCTGGGACGGACGGGGATACGCAGTATTTT. Full variable domain (outside the CDR3, taken from reference TRBV18 and TRBJ2-3): NAGVMQNPRHLVRRRGQEARLRCSPMKGHSHVYWYRQLPEEGLKFMVYLQKENIIDESGMPKERFSAEFPKEGPSILRIQQVVRGDSAAYFCASRPGTDGDTQYFGPGTRLTVL.

This clonotype was recorded a few times. This chain uses TRBV6-5 with TRBJ2-4; D is unresolved. Germline assignment: CDR1 MNHEY and CDR2 SVGAGI. V was pared by 0 bases and J by 9 bases, with 9 bases between. This CDR3 region has 13 residues. The chain's CDR3 is CASSYSGMGIQYF. The CDR3 coding sequence is TGTGCCAGCAGTTACTCAGGGATGGGCATTCAGTACTTC.

This clonotype has ten or more counts. This chain connects TRBV11-2 to TRBJ1-6; D is unresolved. CDR3 length: 17 amino acids. The V and J ends lost 1 base and 0 bases respectively, with 10 bases between them. Germline-derived CDR1 and CDR2 are SGHAT and FQNNGV. This CDR3 reads CASSLGPVSSYNSPLHF. The CDR3 DNA is TGTGCCAGCAGCTTAGGACCCGTTAGCTCCTATAATTCACCCCTCCACTTT.

In regard to this clonotype: Possible read error: a much larger clone is one base away. The rearrangement links TRBV2 to TRBJ2-7; D is unresolved. Germline values: CDR1 SNHLY, CDR2 FYNNEI. CDR3 length equals 14 residues. The CDR3 coding sequence is TGTGCCAGCAGTTTCGTCGCTCCTTCCTACGTGCAGTACTTC. Its protein product is CASSFVAPSYVQYF.

The rearrangement joins TRBV30 to TRBJ2-1, with TRBD2 identical over 9 bases. This CDR3 comprises 17 residues. The V and J ends lost 2 bases and 4 bases, in that order; junction bases with no gene match: 12. From germline, CDR1 is GTSNPN and CDR2 SVGIG (reference sequence). The CDR3 loop reads CAWSLRSSGILYNEQFF. DNA for the CDR3: TGTGCCTGGAGTTTGCGGTCTAGCGGGATATTATACAATGAGCAGTTCTTC.

The chain recombines TRBV29-1 with TRBJ2-3; 10 bases align to TRBD2. The germline V gene has CDR1 SQVTM and CDR2 ANQGSEA. The CDR3 consists of 17 residues. V shed 3 bases and J 0 bases; nucleotides not matched to a gene: 9. DNA for the CDR3: TGCAGCGTTGAGAATTCCGCGACTAGCGGGAGCACAGATACGCAGTATTTT. This encodes CSVENSATSGSTDTQYF.

This clonotype came up once. This chain links TRBV19 with TRBJ1-5, with unresolved D. V lost 1 base to trimming and J lost 3 bases, with 10 bases between them. Looked up from germline, CDR1 is LNHDA and CDR2 is SQIVND (reference sequence). This CDR3 region has 15 residues. The CDR3 DNA reads TGTGCCAGTAGTATAGGGGCCTTGATCAATCAGCCCCAGCATTTT. Translated: CASSIGALINQPQHF. Combining the CDR3 with reference TRBV19 and TRBJ1-5 gives the whole variable domain DGGITQSPKYLFRKEGQNVTLSCEQNLNHDAMYWYRQDPGQGLRLIYYSQIVNDFQKGDIAEGYSVSREKKESFPLTVTSAQKNPTAFYLCASSIGALINQPQHFGDGTRLSIL.

This clonotype was detected a few times. The V gene is TRBV13, the J gene TRBJ2-7; TRBD2 matches 8 bases. Germline V gene data show CDR1 as PRHDT and CDR2 as FYEKMQ (reference sequence). V shed 5 bases and J 0 bases; nucleotides not matched to a gene: 6. The CDR3 contains 15 residues. CDR3 amino acids: CASSPGLGSSYEQYF. The DNA for the CDR3 is TGTGCCAGCAGCCCGGGACTAGGGAGCTCCTACGAGCAGTACTTC.

This sequence joins TRBV19 and TRBJ2-6, with D perhaps assigned TRBD1 or TRBD2 (5 bases each). CDR1 is LNHDA and CDR2 is SQIVND in the germline V gene (reference sequence). V shed 7 bases and J shed 3 bases, with 10 bases lying between them. The CDR3 runs 14 residues. CDR3 protein: CASTWGFGANVLTF. The CDR3 DNA sequence: TGTGCCAGTACGTGGGGGTTTGGGGCCAACGTCCTGACTTTC.

This clonotype was counted once. This CDR3 is CASIPFHQREQFF. The CDR3 DNA reads TGTGCCAGCATACCTTTTCATCAGAGAGAGCAGTTCTTC. V usage is TRBV12-3 or TRBV12-4 and J usage is TRBJ2-1; D is unclear. This CDR3 is 13 amino acids long. V was clipped by 7 bases and J by 10 bases, with 17 bases between them.

The rearrangement joins TRBV28 to TRBJ2-2; unclear D gene. Germline V lookup: CDR1 MDHEN, CDR2 SYDVKM. The CDR3 extends over 13 amino acids. V lost 6 bases to trimming and J lost 6 bases, with 11 bases between them. This CDR3 is CASRFGSSGELFF. CDR3 DNA: TGTGCCAGCAGGTTTGGGTCTTCCGGGGAGCTGTTTTTT.

V usage is TRBV3-1 and J usage is TRBJ2-5; 10 nucleotides agree with TRBD1. Per germline, CDR1 LGHDT and CDR2 YNNKEL (reference sequence). V was clipped by 1 base and J by 9 bases; unmatched bases: 8. CDR3 size: 15 residues. CDR3 DNA sequence: TGTGCCAGCAGCCAAGTGGGGACAGGGGTGGAGGCCCAGTACTTC. Its protein is CASSQVGTGVEAQYF.

The rearrangement joins TRBV5-1 to TRBJ2-7; D might be TRBD1 (6 bases). Looked up from germline, CDR1 is SGHRS and CDR2 is YFSETQ. Trimming shortened V by 0 bases and J by 5 bases, and 15 bases separated the two germline ends. The CDR3 runs to 15 residues. The CDR3 sequence is CASSLVAGVSNEQYF. Here the CDR3 DNA reads TGCGCCAGCAGCTTGGTAGCAGGGGTGAGCAACGAGCAGTACTTC.

In this sample, this clonotype turned up many times. The chain uses TRBV5-1 and TRBJ2-3; a possible D gene is TRBD1 (5 bases). Germline CDR1 is SGHRS and CDR2 is YFSETQ. Trimming removed 2 bases at V and 2 bases at J, with 12 bases between. This CDR3 is 15 amino acids long. The CDR3 spells CASSLGRTITDTQYF. CDR3 nucleotides: TGCGCCAGCAGCTTAGGACGGACAATCACAGATACGCAGTATTTT.

This clonotype was observed many times. This chain links TRBV27 with TRBJ1-5; the D is unclear. The CDR3 spans 15 residues. Between the trimmed V and J ends, which lost 2 bases and 1 base, there was a span of 9 bases. Germline V gene data show CDR1 as MNHEY and CDR2 as SMNVEV (reference sequence). The chain's CDR3 is CASSLEGRSNQPQHF. The CDR3 DNA follows: TGTGCCAGCAGTTTAGAGGGCAGGAGCAATCAGCCCCAGCATTTT.

This clonotype was recorded many times. The V gene is TRBV11-3, the J gene TRBJ1-1; D might be TRBD1 (5 bases). Trimming left V 7 bases short and J 4 bases short, with 13 bases between. Germline loops: CDR1 SGHNT, CDR2 YENEEA. The CDR3 totals 13 residues. DNA for the CDR3: TGTGCCAGCACTCTTATGGGGACCACTGAAGCTTTCTTT. It yields the protein CASTLMGTTEAFF.

About this clonotype itself: Relative to the germline gene, one junction end is altered; a read error may explain this. The chain recombines TRBV7-9 with TRBJ2-7; 10 bases line up with TRBD2. The CDR3 totals 14 residues. Germline values: CDR1 SEHNR, CDR2 FQNEAQ (reference sequence). The CDR3: CAGSLGLALYEQYF. DNA for the CDR3: TGTGCCGGCAGCTTGGGACTAGCGCTCTACGAGCAGTACTTC.

This clonotype was observed a handful of times. The chain couples TRBV20-1 to TRBJ2-1; D ambiguous. Trimming left V 0 bases short and J 6 bases short, with 12 bases between. Germline loops: CDR1 DFQATT, CDR2 SNEGSKA (reference sequence). The CDR3 length is 14 residues. CDR3 nucleotides: TGCAGTGCTAGAGATCTGGGCCCACGCAATGAGCAGTTCTTC. Its protein product is CSARDLGPRNEQFF.

This rearrangement joins TRBV7-3 to TRBJ2-7; D might be TRBD2 (5 bases). CDR3 length: 16 amino acids. CDR1 and CDR2 from the germline V gene are SGHTA and FQGTGA. V shed 5 bases and J shed 0 bases, with 17 bases lying between them. The CDR3 region is CASSPAELGSSYEQYF. The CDR3 DNA is TGTGCCAGCAGCCCCGCGGAACTAGGGAGCTCCTACGAGCAGTACTTC.

The V and J genes are TRBV27 and TRBJ2-1; D remains ambiguous. Looked up from germline, CDR1 is MNHEY and CDR2 is SMNVEV (reference sequence). V dropped 5 bases and J dropped 2 bases, with 13 bases sitting between them. The CDR3 is 15 residues long. The CDR3 reads CASSTLSNTYNEQFF. As DNA, the CDR3 is TGTGCCAGCAGTACTCTTAGCAACACCTACAATGAGCAGTTCTTC.

V and J are TRBV12-3 or TRBV12-4 and TRBJ2-7, with D hard to call. V was trimmed by 3 bases and J by 3 bases, leaving 6 bases between them. The CDR3 totals 12 residues. The CDR3 coding sequence is TGTGCCAGCAGTTTTGAAAACTACGAGCAGTACTTC. Its protein is CASSFENYEQYF.

The V call is TRBV20-1, the J call TRBJ2-7; D unclear. Trimming cost V 0 bases and J 0 bases, with 6 bases left between them. Germline lookup yields CDR1 DFQATT and CDR2 SNEGSKA (reference sequence). This CDR3 has 13 residues. CDR3: CSARDPSSYEQYF. As DNA, the CDR3 is TGCAGTGCTAGAGATCCTAGCTCCTACGAGCAGTACTTC.